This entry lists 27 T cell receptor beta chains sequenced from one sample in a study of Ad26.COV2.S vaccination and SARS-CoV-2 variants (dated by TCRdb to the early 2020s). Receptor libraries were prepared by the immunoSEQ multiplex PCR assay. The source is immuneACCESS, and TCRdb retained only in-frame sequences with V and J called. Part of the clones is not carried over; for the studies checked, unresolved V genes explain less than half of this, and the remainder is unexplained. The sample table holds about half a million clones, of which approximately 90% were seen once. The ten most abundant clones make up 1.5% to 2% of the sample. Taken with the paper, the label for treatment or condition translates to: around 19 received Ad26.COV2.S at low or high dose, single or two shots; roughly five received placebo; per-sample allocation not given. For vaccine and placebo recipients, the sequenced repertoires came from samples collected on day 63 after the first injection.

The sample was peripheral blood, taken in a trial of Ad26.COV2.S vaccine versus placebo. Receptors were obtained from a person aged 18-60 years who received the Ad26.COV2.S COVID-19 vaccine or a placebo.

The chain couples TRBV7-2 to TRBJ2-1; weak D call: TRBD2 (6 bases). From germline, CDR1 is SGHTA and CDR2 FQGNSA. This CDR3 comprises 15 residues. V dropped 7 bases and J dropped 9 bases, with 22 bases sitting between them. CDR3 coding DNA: TGTGCCAGCATCGAACGGGCTAGCGTGGCAGGTGAGCAGTTCTTC. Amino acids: CASIERASVAGEQFF. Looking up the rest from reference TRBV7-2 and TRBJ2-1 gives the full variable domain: GAGVSQSPSNKVTEKGKDVELRCDPISGHTALYWYRQSLGQGLEFLIYFQGNSAPDKSGLPSDRFSAERTGGSVSTLTIQRTQQEDSAVYLCASIERASVAGEQFFGPGTRLTVL.

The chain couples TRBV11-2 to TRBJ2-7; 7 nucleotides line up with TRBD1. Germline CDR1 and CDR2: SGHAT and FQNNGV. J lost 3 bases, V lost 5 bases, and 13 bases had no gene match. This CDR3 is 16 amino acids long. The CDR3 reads CASSPIGQDPHYEQYF. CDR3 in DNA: TGTGCCAGCAGCCCCATCGGACAGGACCCACACTACGAGCAGTACTTC. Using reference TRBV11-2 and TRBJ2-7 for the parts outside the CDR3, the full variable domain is EAGVAQSPRYKIIEKRQSVAFWCNPISGHATLYWYQQILGQGPKLLIQFQNNGVVDDSQLPKDRFSAERLKGVDSTLKIQPAKLEDSAVYLCASSPIGQDPHYEQYFGPGTRLTVT.

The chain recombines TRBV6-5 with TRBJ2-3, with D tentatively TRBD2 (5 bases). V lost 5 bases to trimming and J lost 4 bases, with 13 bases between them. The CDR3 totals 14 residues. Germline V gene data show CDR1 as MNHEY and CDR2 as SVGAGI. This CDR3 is CASSHRGGADTQYF. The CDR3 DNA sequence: TGTGCCAGCAGTCACCGGGGTGGGGCAGATACGCAGTATTTT.

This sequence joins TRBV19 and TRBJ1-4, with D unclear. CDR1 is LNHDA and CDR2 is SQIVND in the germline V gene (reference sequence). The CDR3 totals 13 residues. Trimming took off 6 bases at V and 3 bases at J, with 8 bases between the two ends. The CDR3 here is CASSGRANEKLFF. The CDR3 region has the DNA TGTGCCAGTAGCGGGCGCGCTAATGAAAAACTGTTTTTT.

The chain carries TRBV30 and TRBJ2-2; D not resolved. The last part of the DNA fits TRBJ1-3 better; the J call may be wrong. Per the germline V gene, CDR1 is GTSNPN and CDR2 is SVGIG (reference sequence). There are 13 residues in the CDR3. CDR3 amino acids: CAWRIKSGNTIYF. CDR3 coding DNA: TGTGCCTGGAGGATCAAGTCTGGAAACACCATATATTTT.

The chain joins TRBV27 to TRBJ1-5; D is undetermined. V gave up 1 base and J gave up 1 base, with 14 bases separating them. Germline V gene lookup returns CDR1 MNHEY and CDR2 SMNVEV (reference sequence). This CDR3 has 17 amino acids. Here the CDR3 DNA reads TGTGCCAGCAGTTTATGGGAACCTCGGAGGAGCAATCAGCCCCAGCATTTT. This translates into CASSLWEPRRSNQPQHF.

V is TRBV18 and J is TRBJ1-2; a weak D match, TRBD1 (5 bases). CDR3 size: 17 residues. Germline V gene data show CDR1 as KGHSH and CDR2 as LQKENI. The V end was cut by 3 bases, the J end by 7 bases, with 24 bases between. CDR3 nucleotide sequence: TGTGCCAGCTCACCTCCCCCGAGGGGAGGACAACTGACTGGCTACACCTTC. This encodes CASSPPPRGGQLTGYTF.

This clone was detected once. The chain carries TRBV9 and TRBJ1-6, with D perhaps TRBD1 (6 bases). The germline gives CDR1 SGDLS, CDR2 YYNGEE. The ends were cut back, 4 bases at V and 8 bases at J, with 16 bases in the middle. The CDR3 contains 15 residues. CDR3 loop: CASSPEHRADSPLHF. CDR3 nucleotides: TGTGCCAGCAGCCCAGAGCACAGGGCGGATTCACCCCTCCACTTT.

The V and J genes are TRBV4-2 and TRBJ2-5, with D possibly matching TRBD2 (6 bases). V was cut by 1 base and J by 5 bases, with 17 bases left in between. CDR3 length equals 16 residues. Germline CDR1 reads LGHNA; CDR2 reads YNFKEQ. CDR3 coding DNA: TGTGCCAGCAGCCAAGGGGCGCTCGGGACTGGGGAGACCCAGTACTTC. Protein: CASSQGALGTGETQYF.

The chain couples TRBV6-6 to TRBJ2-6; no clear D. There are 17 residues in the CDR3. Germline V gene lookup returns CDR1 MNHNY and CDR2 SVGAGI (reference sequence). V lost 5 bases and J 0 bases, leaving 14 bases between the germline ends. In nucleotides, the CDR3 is TGTGCCAGCAGTCCCGGTTGGACCCTCTCTGGGGCCAACGTCCTGACTTTC. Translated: CASSPGWTLSGANVLTF.

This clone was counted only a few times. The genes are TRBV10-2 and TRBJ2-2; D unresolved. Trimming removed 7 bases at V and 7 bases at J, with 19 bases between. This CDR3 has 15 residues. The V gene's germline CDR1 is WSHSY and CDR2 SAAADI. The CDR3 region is CASTSADGFVGELFF. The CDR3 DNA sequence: TGCGCCAGCACGTCCGCGGACGGGTTTGTCGGGGAGCTGTTTTTT.

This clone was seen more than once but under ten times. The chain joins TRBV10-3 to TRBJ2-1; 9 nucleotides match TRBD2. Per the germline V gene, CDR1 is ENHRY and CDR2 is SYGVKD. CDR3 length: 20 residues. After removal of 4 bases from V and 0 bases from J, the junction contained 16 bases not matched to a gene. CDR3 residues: CAISASEGLAGTSSYNEQFF. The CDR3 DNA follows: TGTGCCATCAGTGCGTCGGAAGGGCTAGCGGGGACGAGCTCCTACAATGAGCAGTTCTTC.

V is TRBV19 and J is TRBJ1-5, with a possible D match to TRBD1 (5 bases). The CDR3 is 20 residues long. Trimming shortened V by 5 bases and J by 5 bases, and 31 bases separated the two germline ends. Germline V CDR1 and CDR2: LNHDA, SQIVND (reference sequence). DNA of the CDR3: TGTGCCAGTAGTCCAGGCCTCGGGCAGGGTGGAAATAGCTGGGATCAGCCCCAGCATTTT. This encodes CASSPGLGQGGNSWDQPQHF. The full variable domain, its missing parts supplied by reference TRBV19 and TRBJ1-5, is DGGITQSPKYLFRKEGQNVTLSCEQNLNHDAMYWYRQDPGQGLRLIYYSQIVNDFQKGDIAEGYSVSREKKESFPLTVTSAQKNPTAFYLCASSPGLGQGGNSWDQPQHFGDGTRLSIL.

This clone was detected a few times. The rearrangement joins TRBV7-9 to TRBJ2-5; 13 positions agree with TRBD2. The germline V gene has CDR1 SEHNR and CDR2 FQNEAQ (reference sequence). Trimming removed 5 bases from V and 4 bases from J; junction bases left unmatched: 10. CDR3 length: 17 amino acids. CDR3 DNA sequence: TGTGCCAGCAGCCCCCGACTAGCGGGGGGAAAAGGAGAGACCCAGTACTTC. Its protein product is CASSPRLAGGKGETQYF. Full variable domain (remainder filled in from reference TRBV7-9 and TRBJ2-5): DTGVSQNPRHKITKRGQNVTFRCDPISEHNRLYWYRQTLGQGPEFLTYFQNEAQLEKSRLLSDRFSAERPKGSFSTLEIQRTEQGDSAMYLCASSPRLAGGKGETQYFGPGTRLLVL.

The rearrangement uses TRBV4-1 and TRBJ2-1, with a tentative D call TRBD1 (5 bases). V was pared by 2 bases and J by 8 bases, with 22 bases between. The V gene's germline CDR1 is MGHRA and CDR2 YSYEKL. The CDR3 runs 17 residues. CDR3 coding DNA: TGCGCCAGCAGCCAATCCCCAGGGATAAACAGAATCGATGAGCAGTTCTTC. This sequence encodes CASSQSPGINRIDEQFF.

As DNA, the CDR3 is TGTGCCAGCAGTTACGCAGGGACTAGCGGGAGTTACGAGCAGTACTTC. Its translation: CASSYAGTSGSYEQYF. V usage is TRBV6-5 and J usage is TRBJ2-7; 14 positions match TRBD2. The germline gives CDR1 MNHEY, CDR2 SVGAGI. The CDR3 has 16 amino acids. V shed 2 bases, J shed 4 bases, and the junction held 4 bases outside the gene matches.

CDR3 sequence reads: CASTSSRGGHEQYF. CDR3 coding DNA: TGTGCCAGTACCTCTAGCAGAGGGGGGCACGAGCAGTACTTC. The J gene is TRBJ2-7, the V gene TRBV19; TRBD1 or TRBD2 may be the D gene (6 bases each). The germline gives CDR1 LNHDA, CDR2 SQIVND (reference sequence). The CDR3 contains 14 residues. V lost 7 bases to trimming and J lost 5 bases, with 18 bases between them. The full variable domain, rest sourced from reference TRBV19 and TRBJ2-7, is DGGITQSPKYLFRKEGQNVTLSCEQNLNHDAMYWYRQDPGQGLRLIYYSQIVNDFQKGDIAEGYSVSREKKESFPLTVTSAQKNPTAFYLCASTSSRGGHEQYFGPGTRLTVT.

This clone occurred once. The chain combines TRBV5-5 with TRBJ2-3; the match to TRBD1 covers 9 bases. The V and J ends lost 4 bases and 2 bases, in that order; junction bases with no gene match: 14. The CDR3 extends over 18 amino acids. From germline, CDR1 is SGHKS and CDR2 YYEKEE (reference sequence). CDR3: CASSRQPGQGGFTDTQYF. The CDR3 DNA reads TGTGCCAGCAGCCGCCAACCGGGACAGGGAGGTTTCACAGATACGCAGTATTTT.

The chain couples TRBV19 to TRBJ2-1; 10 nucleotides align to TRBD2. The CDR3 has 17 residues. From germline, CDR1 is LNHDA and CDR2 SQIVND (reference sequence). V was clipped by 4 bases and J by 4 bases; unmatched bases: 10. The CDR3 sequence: CASSRGSGRTMYNEQFF. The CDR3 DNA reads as TGTGCCAGTAGTAGGGGTAGCGGGAGGACCATGTACAATGAGCAGTTCTTC. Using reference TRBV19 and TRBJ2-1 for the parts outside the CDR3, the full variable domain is DGGITQSPKYLFRKEGQNVTLSCEQNLNHDAMYWYRQDPGQGLRLIYYSQIVNDFQKGDIAEGYSVSREKKESFPLTVTSAQKNPTAFYLCASSRGSGRTMYNEQFFGPGTRLTVL.

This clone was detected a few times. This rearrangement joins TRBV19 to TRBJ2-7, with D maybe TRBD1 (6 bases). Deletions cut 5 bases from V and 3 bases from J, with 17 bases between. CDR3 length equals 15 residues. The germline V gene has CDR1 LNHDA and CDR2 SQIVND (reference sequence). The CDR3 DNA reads TGTGCCAGTAGTCCCGCACCGGGACACAACTACGAGCAGTACTTC. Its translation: CASSPAPGHNYEQYF.

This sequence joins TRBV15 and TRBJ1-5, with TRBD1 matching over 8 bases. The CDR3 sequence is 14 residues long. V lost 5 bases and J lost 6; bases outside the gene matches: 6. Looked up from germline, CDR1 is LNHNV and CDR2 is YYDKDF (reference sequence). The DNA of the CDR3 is TGTGCCACCAGCGCACAGGGGGTCGCTCAGCCCCAGCATTTT. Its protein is CATSAQGVAQPQHF.

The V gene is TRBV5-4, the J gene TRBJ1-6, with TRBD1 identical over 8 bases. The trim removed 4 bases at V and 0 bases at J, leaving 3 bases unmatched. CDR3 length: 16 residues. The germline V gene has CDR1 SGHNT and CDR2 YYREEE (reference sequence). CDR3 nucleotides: TGTGCCAGCAGCACCGGACAGGGCTCCTATAATTCACCCCTCCACTTT. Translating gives CASSTGQGSYNSPLHF.

CDR3 residues: CAISESPAGERYEQYF. CDR3 nucleotide sequence: TGTGCCATCAGTGAGAGTCCAGCGGGAGAGCGGTACGAGCAGTACTTC. The chain is built from TRBV10-3 and TRBJ2-7; 8 bases fit TRBD2. This CDR3 has 16 residues. Germline CDR1 and CDR2: ENHRY and SYGVKD. The J segment lost 4 bases and the V segment lost 2 bases, leaving 10 bases of the junction unmatched.

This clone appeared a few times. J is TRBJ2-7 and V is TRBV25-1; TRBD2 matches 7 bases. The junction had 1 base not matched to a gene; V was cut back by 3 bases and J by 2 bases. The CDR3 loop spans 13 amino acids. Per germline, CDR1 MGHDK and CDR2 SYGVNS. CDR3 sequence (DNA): TGTGCCAGCAGTGAGGGAGGGGCCTACGAGCAGTACTTC. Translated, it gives CASSEGGAYEQYF.

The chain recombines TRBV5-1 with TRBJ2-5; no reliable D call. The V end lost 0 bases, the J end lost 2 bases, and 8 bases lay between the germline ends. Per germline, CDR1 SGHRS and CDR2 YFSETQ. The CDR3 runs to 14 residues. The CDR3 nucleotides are TGCGCCAGCAGCTTGGTCTGGGATCAAGAGACCCAGTACTTC. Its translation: CASSLVWDQETQYF.

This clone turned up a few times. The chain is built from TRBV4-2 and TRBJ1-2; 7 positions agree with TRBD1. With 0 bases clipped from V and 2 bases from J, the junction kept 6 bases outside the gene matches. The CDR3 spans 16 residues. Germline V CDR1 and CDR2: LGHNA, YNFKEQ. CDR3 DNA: TGTGCCAGCAGCCAAGATACAAGGGGGCGAAACTATGGCTACACCTTC. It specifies CASSQDTRGRNYGYTF.

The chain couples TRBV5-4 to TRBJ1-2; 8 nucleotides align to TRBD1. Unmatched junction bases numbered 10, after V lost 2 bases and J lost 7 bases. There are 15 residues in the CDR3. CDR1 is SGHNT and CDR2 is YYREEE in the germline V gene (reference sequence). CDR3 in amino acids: CASSFQGALSIGYTF. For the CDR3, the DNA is TGTGCCAGCAGCTTTCAGGGGGCGCTTTCCATTGGCTACACCTTC.